A single sample is the source of the 29 T cell receptor beta chains below, sequenced in a study of blood T cells in healthy people across ages. Alongside a J-beta primer mix, a sample-barcoded 5' primer served in a second PCR lasting about 7 to 11 cycles. TCRdb re-called the 5' RACE reads with MiXCR, one entry per CDR3 protein. Here the sample spans 550,000 to 700,000 distinct CDR3 sequences, 27% being singletons. The sample taken for sequencing was blood. All receptors derive from a woman between 65 and 79 years old in good health.

This clonotype showed up just a few times. The J gene is TRBJ2-3, the V gene TRBV5-1; the D gene is possibly TRBD1 (6 bases). Germline CDR1 and CDR2: SGHRS and YFSETQ. V lost 4 bases and J lost 3, with 18 bases in between. There are 16 residues in the CDR3. The CDR3 reads CASSLQGSPGTDTQYF. In DNA form, the CDR3 reads TGCGCCAGCAGCCTACAGGGTTCCCCCGGTACAGATACGCAGTATTTT.

The rearrangement links TRBV20-1 to TRBJ1-2; TRBD1 agrees at 11 bases. The length of the CDR3 is 15 residues. V lost 6 bases, J lost 5 bases, and 11 bases stayed unmatched. Germline V lookup: CDR1 DFQATT, CDR2 SNEGSKA (reference sequence). The CDR3 sequence is CSAPLAGTGGYGYTF. In DNA form, the CDR3 reads TGCAGTGCGCCATTGGCCGGGACAGGGGGATATGGCTACACCTTC.

This clonotype was detected a few times. The chain links TRBV3-1 to TRBJ2-7; the D gene is possibly TRBD2 (6 bases). CDR1 is LGHDT, CDR2 YNNKEL, per germline (reference sequence). The CDR3 loop spans 14 amino acids. The V end was cut by 5 bases, the J end by 7 bases, with 18 bases between. Here the CDR3 DNA reads TGTGCCAGCAGCAAGACTAGTCTTACCTGGGAGCAGTACTTC. Its protein product is CASSKTSLTWEQYF.

The chain combines TRBV7-2 with TRBJ1-5; 8 positions agree with TRBD1. There are 15 residues in the CDR3. Trimming removed 2 bases from V and 2 bases from J; junction bases left unmatched: 2. Germline loops: CDR1 SGHTA, CDR2 FQGNSA. The DNA for the CDR3 is TGTGCCAGCAGCTTATCGGGACAGGGCAATCAGCCCCAGCATTTT. It encodes CASSLSGQGNQPQHF.

This clonotype has a handful of counts. The chain uses TRBV19 and TRBJ1-6; D not certain. CDR3 length: 14 amino acids. Germline V gives CDR1 LNHDA, CDR2 SQIVND (reference sequence). Trimming shortened V by 6 bases and J by 6 bases, and 12 bases separated the two germline ends. CDR3 nucleotides: TGTGCCAGTAGGTGGGCAGCGATTAATTCACCCCTCCACTTT. It is translated as CASRWAAINSPLHF. Based on the CDR3 plus reference TRBV19 and TRBJ1-6, the full variable domain is DGGITQSPKYLFRKEGQNVTLSCEQNLNHDAMYWYRQDPGQGLRLIYYSQIVNDFQKGDIAEGYSVSREKKESFPLTVTSAQKNPTAFYLCASRWAAINSPLHFGNGTRLTVT.

Only a few counts were recorded for this clonotype. The chain employs TRBV27 and TRBJ2-5; D is unclear. This CDR3 is 14 amino acids long. Trimming shortened V by 0 bases and J by 5 bases, and 10 bases separated the two germline ends. Looked up from germline, CDR1 is MNHEY and CDR2 is SMNVEV (reference sequence). CDR3 protein: CASSLSRNTETQYF. Here the CDR3 DNA reads TGTGCCAGCAGTTTATCAAGGAATACGGAGACCCAGTACTTC.

V and J are TRBV6-2 or TRBV6-3 and TRBJ2-5; perhaps TRBD1 as D (6 bases). The CDR3 has 16 residues. Trimming removed 4 bases from V and 0 bases from J, with 15 bases in between. Germline V lookup: CDR1 MNHEY, CDR2 SVGEGT. The DNA of the CDR3 is TGTGCCAGCAGTTCTTCAGGGGAGACCTACCAAGAGACCCAGTACTTC. Translating gives CASSSSGETYQETQYF.

This chain uses TRBV4-2 with TRBJ2-5; the D gene is possibly TRBD2 (6 bases). V lost 3 bases, J lost 2 bases, and 16 bases lay in between. Per the germline V gene, CDR1 is LGHNA and CDR2 is YNFKEQ. This CDR3 is 16 amino acids long. The CDR3, as DNA: TGTGCCAGCAGCCAGCGGGGAACCGGGACTCAAGAGACCCAGTACTTC. Protein product: CASSQRGTGTQETQYF.

This clonotype came up many times. The chain joins TRBV7-2 to TRBJ2-5, with D unresolved. Trimming removed 1 base at V and 5 bases at J, with 14 bases between. The CDR3 has 15 amino acids. Per germline, CDR1 SGHTA and CDR2 FQGNSA. CDR3 nucleotide sequence: TGTGCCAGCAGCTTAGTTAGAACCTCATACGAGACCCAGTACTTC. Protein: CASSLVRTSYETQYF.

The J gene is TRBJ2-5, the V gene TRBV15, with D possibly TRBD2 on 5 matching bases. The J call is doubtful: the DNA matches TRBJ2-7 better. The CDR3 contains 13 residues. Germline V gives CDR1 LNHNV, CDR2 YYDKDF (reference sequence). In nucleotides, the CDR3 is TGTGCCACCAGCAGAGGGGAGAACTACGAGCAGTACTTC. Encoded protein: CATSRGENYEQYF.

This clonotype was picked up a small number of times. The V gene is TRBV19, the J gene TRBJ2-7, with TRBD1 as a possible D gene (6 bases). The CDR3 is made up of 14 amino acids. CDR1 and CDR2 (germline): LNHDA, SQIVND (reference sequence). V lost 8 bases to trimming and J lost 0 bases, with 14 bases between them. The CDR3 here is CASSRQDISYEQYF. CDR3 bases: TGTGCCAGTTCCAGACAGGACATCTCCTACGAGCAGTACTTC. Drawing the rest from reference TRBV19 and TRBJ2-7, the complete variable domain is DGGITQSPKYLFRKEGQNVTLSCEQNLNHDAMYWYRQDPGQGLRLIYYSQIVNDFQKGDIAEGYSVSREKKESFPLTVTSAQKNPTAFYLCASSRQDISYEQYFGPGTRLTVT.

This chain connects TRBV5-1 to TRBJ1-4, with unresolved D. The CDR3 sequence is 12 residues long. In germline, CDR1 is SGHRS, CDR2 YFSETQ. Trimming took 4 bases from V and 7 from J, leaving 8 bases between them. CDR3 loop: CASSTEGEKLFF. CDR3 nucleotides: TGCGCCAGCAGCACGGAGGGTGAAAAACTGTTTTTT.

V is TRBV20-1 and J is TRBJ2-5; 9 nucleotides agree with TRBD2. The DNA end is more similar to TRBJ2-7, so the J call may be wrong. The CDR3 consists of 14 residues. CDR1 DFQATT and CDR2 SNEGSKA come from the germline V gene (reference sequence). The CDR3 region has the DNA TGCAGTGCCTCGACTAGCGGACGCTCCTACGAGCAGTACTTC. Translated, it gives CSASTSGRSYEQYF.

This clonotype was observed a handful of times. The chain recombines TRBV7-3 with TRBJ2-7; 8 bases line up with TRBD1. CDR3 length: 13 amino acids. Germline-derived CDR1 and CDR2 are SGHTA and FQGTGA. J was trimmed by 3 bases and V by 5 bases; bases with no gene match: 3. The CDR3: CASSKQGGYEQYF. The CDR3 bases are TGTGCCAGCAGCAAACAGGGGGGCTACGAGCAGTACTTC.

The rearrangement uses TRBV7-9 and TRBJ1-1; no definite D call. Germline V gene data show CDR1 as SEHNR and CDR2 as FQNEAQ (reference sequence). The CDR3 runs to 14 residues. Trimming removed 4 bases from V and 4 bases from J, with 13 bases in between. As DNA, the CDR3 is TGTGCCAGCAGCTCCGGGGTCGGAGGCACTGAAGCTTTCTTT. Translation: CASSSGVGGTEAFF.

This sequence joins TRBV7-9 and TRBJ1-1; 7 positions agree with TRBD1. J gave up 3 bases and V 2 bases, and 3 bases lay outside the gene matches. The CDR3 sequence is 14 residues long. Germline V gene lookup returns CDR1 SEHNR and CDR2 FQNEAQ (reference sequence). The CDR3 region has the DNA TGTGCCAGCAGCTTATATCAGGGGGACACTGAAGCTTTCTTT. Residues: CASSLYQGDTEAFF.

The rearrangement links TRBV7-9 to TRBJ2-5, with D tentatively TRBD1 (6 bases). Germline loops: CDR1 SEHNR, CDR2 FQNEAQ (reference sequence). V was pared by 1 base and J by 4 bases, with 13 bases between. CDR3 length: 15 residues. Written as DNA, the CDR3 is TGTGCCAGCAGCTTAGGGGGGCCTGCCTCAGAGACCCAGTACTTC. Protein sequence: CASSLGGPASETQYF.

This sequence joins TRBV4-3 and TRBJ1-3; D gene ambiguous. Looked up from germline, CDR1 is LGHNA and CDR2 is YSLEER. There are 14 residues in the CDR3. V was cut by 4 bases and J by 0 bases, with 7 bases left in between. This CDR3 reads CASSPVNSGNTIYF. The CDR3 nucleotides read TGCGCCAGCAGCCCCGTCAACTCTGGAAACACCATATATTTT.

This clonotype was observed a few times. The junction differs from germline at one of its ends, possibly a read error. This rearrangement joins TRBV5-5 to TRBJ1-2, with 7 positions matching TRBD1. Germline V gene sequence: CDR1 SGHKS, CDR2 YYEKEE (reference sequence). The CDR3 is 14 residues long. In DNA, the CDR3 is TGCGCCAGCAGCTTGGGGACAGCTTCCTATGGCTACACCTTC. Encoded protein: CASSLGTASYGYTF.

This clonotype was counted between two and nine times. The chain joins TRBV6-2 or TRBV6-3 to TRBJ2-2; 8 positions match TRBD1. Germline V CDR1 and CDR2: MNHEY, SVGEGT. V shed 5 bases and J 4 bases; nucleotides not matched to a gene: 3. The length of the CDR3 is 14 residues. CDR3: CASSMDRATGELFF. The CDR3 DNA sequence: TGTGCCAGCAGTATGGACAGGGCCACCGGGGAGCTGTTTTTT.

This clonotype was detected only a few times. The V and J genes are TRBV11-2 and TRBJ2-5; D gene unclear. This CDR3 is 11 amino acids long. The V gene lost 7 bases and the J gene lost 5 bases, with 8 bases spanning the gap. The germline CDR1 and CDR2 sequences are SGHAT and FQNNGV. Here the CDR3 reads CASTPRETQYF. CDR3 bases: TGTGCCAGCACCCCGAGGGAGACCCAGTACTTC.

This clonotype was detected only a few times. The rearrangement uses TRBV9 and TRBJ2-3; 7 bases align to TRBD2. CDR3 size: 14 residues. With V trimmed by 1 base and J by 7 bases, 6 bases remained unmatched. CDR1 and CDR2 from the germline V gene are SGDLS and YYNGEE. The CDR3 coding sequence is TGTGCCAGCAGCGTACTCGGGGGGATATATACGCAGTATTTT. It codes for CASSVLGGIYTQYF.

This clonotype occurred a few times. The chain recombines TRBV30 with TRBJ2-5; a possible D gene is TRBD1 (5 bases). CDR1 GTSNPN and CDR2 SVGIG come from the germline V gene (reference sequence). Trimming cost V 5 bases and J 4 bases, with 17 bases left between them. CDR3 length: 14 residues. For the CDR3, the DNA is TGTGCCTGGGAGGAGCAGGGCGCCGGAGAGACCCAGTACTTC. The encoded protein is CAWEEQGAGETQYF.

This clonotype appeared many times. The chain recombines TRBV7-2 with TRBJ1-5; the D is unclear. V was shortened by 0 bases and J by 0 bases, with 6 bases between the two germline ends. CDR1 SGHTA and CDR2 FQGNSA come from the germline V gene. CDR3 size: 15 residues. The CDR3 is CASSLAGYSNQPQHF. The CDR3 DNA reads as TGTGCCAGCAGCTTAGCAGGGTATAGCAATCAGCCCCAGCATTTT.

The CDR3 DNA reads TGTGCCAGCAGCTTAGGGGAAAGACAGACCCAGTACTTC. Translated: CASSLGERQTQYF. The chain has TRBV11-3 and TRBJ2-5; the D is unclear. CDR3 size: 13 residues. Trimming left V 1 base short and J 6 bases short, with 9 bases between. Germline CDR1 is SGHNT and CDR2 is YENEEA.

J is TRBJ2-7 and V is TRBV6-7; possibly TRBD2 for D (5 bases). Matching the DNA end better, TRBJ2-1 makes the J call doubtful. TRBV6-7 is recorded as an ORF, its role being uncertain. This CDR3 has 15 residues. In nucleotides, the CDR3 is TGTGCCACCCTCCAGGACGGAACCGGGGTTGGTAGGCAGTTCTTC. Its translation is CATLQDGTGVGRQFF.

V gene TRBV3-1 combines with J gene TRBJ2-1; 14 nucleotides line up with TRBD2. J was trimmed by 9 bases and V by 0 bases; bases with no gene match: 7. CDR1 is LGHDT, CDR2 YNNKEL, per germline (reference sequence). This CDR3 contains 17 residues. The CDR3 protein is CASSQEKTSGGATEQFF. CDR3 in DNA: TGTGCCAGCAGCCAAGAAAAGACTAGCGGGGGGGCCACTGAGCAGTTCTTC.

The chain is built from TRBV19 and TRBJ2-5; maybe TRBD1 (6 bases). Germline V CDR1 and CDR2: LNHDA, SQIVND (reference sequence). Trimming shortened V by 4 bases and J by 11 bases, and 23 bases separated the two germline ends. The CDR3 has 15 amino acids. The CDR3, as DNA: TGTGCCAGTAGTAGAACCGGGACATTCCAAGGGGAGCAGTACTTC. As protein: CASSRTGTFQGEQYF.

This clonotype showed up just once. DNA for the CDR3: TGTGCCAGCAGCCAGGGACTTCCGGCCAGGACCCAGTACTTC. It yields the protein CASSQGLPARTQYF. This chain connects TRBV16 to TRBJ2-5, with a tentative D call TRBD2 (6 bases). The V and J ends lost 3 bases and 7 bases respectively, with 15 bases between them. Germline CDR1 KGHSY, CDR2 FQNENV. The CDR3 has 14 residues.